One and the same sample provided the 5 T cell receptor beta chains below, sequenced in a study of STAT5B mutations in CD4+ large granular lymphocyte leukemia. Only in-frame clones appear in the TCRdb table, and some are missing; sequencing was by immunoSEQ multiplex PCR. The data contain 20,000 to 25,000 clones, 70% of them singletons. The sequenced sample was CD4+ T cells from blood buffy coats. These receptors originate from a human donor in good health.

The chain joins TRBV25-1 to TRBJ2-3; D is uncertain. V lost 1 base, J lost 1 base, and 12 bases lay in between. Germline CDR1 and CDR2: MGHDK and SYGVNS. The CDR3 spans 16 residues. In DNA form, the CDR3 reads TGTGCCAGCAGTGAATTGGCGTTTGGGGGCACAGATACGCAGTATTTT. Protein product: CASSELAFGGTDTQYF.

V gene TRBV2 combines with J gene TRBJ2-1, with TRBD2 identical over 11 bases. J was trimmed by 10 bases and V by 4 bases; bases with no gene match: 6. CDR3 size: 14 residues. Germline lookup yields CDR1 SNHLY and CDR2 FYNNEI. The CDR3 nucleotides are TGTGCCAGCAGTGGCCTAGCGGGAGGAGGGGAGCAGTTCTTC. Amino acids: CASSGLAGGGEQFF.

The rearrangement links TRBV7-9 to TRBJ2-2, with D tentatively TRBD2 (6 bases). The germline V gene encodes CDR1 SEHNR and CDR2 FQNEAQ (reference sequence). CDR3 length: 14 residues. Trimming took 0 bases from V and 7 from J, leaving 9 bases between them. For the CDR3, the DNA is TGTGCCAGCAGCTTAGCGGGGACTGGCGGGGAGCTGTTTTTT. Its translation is CASSLAGTGGELFF.

The chain has TRBV28 and TRBJ2-2; D remains unclear. This CDR3 is built from 15 residues. The germline gives CDR1 MDHEN, CDR2 SYDVKM. V dropped 4 bases and J dropped 1 base, with 10 bases sitting between them. Here the CDR3 DNA reads TGTGCCAGCAGTTCAAGTGTAGTGAACACCGGGGAGCTGTTTTTT. It is translated as CASSSSVVNTGELFF.

The chain carries TRBV7-2 and TRBJ2-3; 7 bases match TRBD2. The germline CDR1 and CDR2 sequences are SGHTA and FQGNSA. The CDR3 has 14 residues. Germline trimming cut 1 base from V and 13 bases from J; bases unmatched to any gene: 11. The CDR3 nucleotides are TGTGCCAGCAGCTTAGAGGTTGCTAGCGGTCAGAAGTATTTT. Translation: CASSLEVASGQKYF.